The 17 T cell receptor beta chains below were found in one sample sequenced in a study of OX40 agonist ivuxolimab in advanced cancers. Clones were read by immunoSEQ multiplex PCR, and TCRdb kept only the in-frame ones, dropping some. The data show over 50,000 clones, more than 80% seen once. The source material was CD4+ or CD8+ T cells sorted from blood, sampled in a trial of the OX40 agonist ivuxolimab. Receptor source: an adult with an advanced solid tumor such as melanoma, head and neck, liver or kidney cancer.

The chain recombines TRBV28 with TRBJ2-3; 12 bases are a match to TRBD1. In germline, CDR1 is MDHEN, CDR2 SYDVKM. This CDR3 is built from 17 residues. Losses at the gene ends were 4 bases for V and 3 bases for J; bases not matched to a gene: 8. The CDR3 DNA follows: TGTGCCAGCAGTTCCCTGGGGGACAGGGGGCGTACAGATACGCAGTATTTT. Residues: CASSSLGDRGRTDTQYF.

This chain uses TRBV5-8 with TRBJ1-2; D ambiguous. Germline assignment: CDR1 SGHTS and CDR2 YDEGEE. The ends were cut back, 0 bases at V and 7 bases at J, with 7 bases in the middle. The CDR3 is made up of 12 amino acids. DNA for the CDR3: TGTGCCAGCAGCTTGGTGGGGTTTGGCTACACCTTC. It codes for CASSLVGFGYTF.

The chain joins TRBV6-9 to TRBJ2-7; the D gene could be TRBD1 or TRBD2 (5 bases each). From germline, CDR1 is MNHGY and CDR2 SVAAGI. The ends were cut back, 3 bases at V and 2 bases at J, with 14 bases in the middle. The CDR3 is made up of 15 amino acids. DNA for the CDR3: TGTGCCAGCAGTTACTCCGCAGGGAGCCCCTACGAGCAGTACTTC. Protein sequence: CASSYSAGSPYEQYF.

The chain has TRBV7-9 and TRBJ2-1, with D possibly matching TRBD1 (6 bases). Germline assignment: CDR1 SEHNR and CDR2 FQNEAQ (reference sequence). Trimming pared 5 bases from V and 2 bases from J, leaving 19 bases between. The CDR3 spans 17 residues. The CDR3 nucleotides read TGTGCCAGCAGCAGTAGGGCCGCAGGGGACCCCTACAATGAGCAGTTCTTC. This sequence encodes CASSSRAAGDPYNEQFF.

This chain connects TRBV6-6 to TRBJ1-6; D remains ambiguous. The V gene's germline CDR1 is MNHNY and CDR2 SVGAGI (reference sequence). V gave up 11 bases and J gave up 7 bases, with 12 bases separating them. CDR3 length: 12 amino acids. Here the CDR3 reads CAPGRVNSPLHF. CDR3 coding DNA: TGTGCCCCCGGGAGGGTCAATTCACCCCTCCACTTT.

This sequence joins TRBV28 and TRBJ1-1, with D unresolved. The CDR3 spans 14 residues. The V end was cut by 5 bases, the J end by 9 bases, with 19 bases between. Germline V CDR1 and CDR2: MDHEN, SYDVKM. CDR3 sequence reads: CASSPQRPPLKAFF. CDR3 bases: TGTGCCAGCAGTCCCCAACGACCACCTTTAAAAGCTTTCTTT. Full variable domain (missing parts from reference TRBV28 and TRBJ1-1): DVKVTQSSRYLVKRTGEKVFLECVQDMDHENMFWYRQDPGLGLRLIYFSYDVKMKEKGDIPEGYSVSREKKERFSLILESASTNQTSMYLCASSPQRPPLKAFFGQGTRLTVV.

J is TRBJ2-1 and V is TRBV4-2, with D maybe TRBD2 (6 bases). The CDR3 covers 16 residues. Per the germline V gene, CDR1 is LGHNA and CDR2 is YNFKEQ. The V end was cut by 4 bases, the J end by 2 bases, with 15 bases between. The CDR3 DNA sequence: TGTGCCAGCAGCCGGCGGGCGGGGCCCACCTACAATGAGCAGTTCTTC. Amino acids: CASSRRAGPTYNEQFF.

The CDR3 region has the DNA TGTGCCAGCAGCAAAATACAGGTTGCGGTAGAGACTGAAGCTTTCTTT. Protein: CASSKIQVAVETEAFF. V is TRBV7-9 and J is TRBJ1-1; the D gene is possibly TRBD1 (5 bases). Trimming removed 5 bases from V and 5 bases from J, with 21 bases in between. The CDR3 consists of 16 residues. The V gene's germline CDR1 is SEHNR and CDR2 FQNEAQ (reference sequence).

This clone was counted only a few times. The chain recombines TRBV29-1 with TRBJ2-2; 8 nucleotides align to TRBD1. This CDR3 spans 14 amino acids. Germline CDR1 is SQVTM and CDR2 is ANQGSEA. J was trimmed by 3 bases and V by 6 bases; bases with no gene match: 6. In nucleotides, the CDR3 is TGCAGCGTGAGACAGGGGTCCTACACCGGGGAGCTGTTTTTT. Translation gives CSVRQGSYTGELFF.

The chain links TRBV19 to TRBJ1-1; D gene unclear. Per the germline V gene, CDR1 is LNHDA and CDR2 is SQIVND (reference sequence). Trimming pared 6 bases from V and 6 bases from J, leaving 14 bases between. This CDR3 is 13 amino acids long. Here the CDR3 reads CASRPTERAEAFF. In DNA form, the CDR3 reads TGTGCCAGTAGGCCTACAGAGCGCGCTGAAGCTTTCTTT.

This chain joins TRBV19 and TRBJ1-2; a possible D gene is TRBD1 (6 bases). Trimming cost V 4 bases and J 3 bases, with 12 bases left between them. This CDR3 is built from 14 residues. The germline gives CDR1 LNHDA, CDR2 SQIVND (reference sequence). CDR3 nucleotides: TGTGCCAGTAGTACCCAACAGGGTGACTATGGCTACACCTTC. Protein: CASSTQQGDYGYTF. The full variable domain, in which reference TRBV19 and TRBJ1-2 provide the parts outside the CDR3, is DGGITQSPKYLFRKEGQNVTLSCEQNLNHDAMYWYRQDPGQGLRLIYYSQIVNDFQKGDIAEGYSVSREKKESFPLTVTSAQKNPTAFYLCASSTQQGDYGYTFGSGTRLTVV.

The gene calls are TRBV7-3 and TRBJ2-4; 8 nucleotides agree with TRBD1. This CDR3 has 14 residues. CDR1 SGHTA and CDR2 FQGTGA come from the germline V gene. J was trimmed by 4 bases and V by 8 bases; bases with no gene match: 7. The CDR3 loop is CASSKQGGKNIQYF. CDR3 sequence (DNA): TGTGCCAGCTCCAAACAGGGGGGAAAAAACATTCAGTACTTC. The full variable domain, rest sourced from reference TRBV7-3 and TRBJ2-4, is GAGVSQTPSNKVTEKGKYVELRCDPISGHTALYWYRQSLGQGPEFLIYFQGTGAADDSGLPNDRFFAVRPEGSVSTLKIQRTERGDSAVYLCASSKQGGKNIQYFGAGTRLSVL.

The V call is TRBV19, the J call TRBJ2-5, with 8 bases identical to TRBD2. The end of the DNA fits TRBJ2-7 better, so the J call may be wrong. The germline V gene encodes CDR1 LNHDA and CDR2 SQIVND (reference sequence). The CDR3 covers 14 residues. The DNA for the CDR3 is TGTGCCAGTACCCCCAGCGGGAGAGGCAACGAGCAGTACTTC. Its protein product is CASTPSGRGNEQYF.

The rearrangement uses TRBV28 and TRBJ1-2; 8 bases fit TRBD1. V lost 5 bases and J lost 4; bases outside the gene matches: 12. Germline assignment: CDR1 MDHEN and CDR2 SYDVKM. There are 16 residues in the CDR3. The CDR3 DNA follows: TGTGCCAGCAGTCCGATCCGGACAGGGTGGGTCTATGGCTACACCTTC. It translates to CASSPIRTGWVYGYTF.

The chain is built from TRBV7-9 and TRBJ2-2; D is ambiguous. Trimming cost V 1 base and J 7 bases, with 7 bases left between them. Germline V CDR1 and CDR2: SEHNR, FQNEAQ (reference sequence). The CDR3 has 13 amino acids. The CDR3 spells CASSLEGIGELFF. As DNA, the CDR3 is TGTGCCAGCAGCTTAGAAGGAATCGGGGAGCTGTTTTTT. Combining the CDR3 with reference TRBV7-9 and TRBJ2-2 gives the whole variable domain DTGVSQNPRHKITKRGQNVTFRCDPISEHNRLYWYRQTLGQGPEFLTYFQNEAQLEKSRLLSDRFSAERPKGSFSTLEIQRTEQGDSAMYLCASSLEGIGELFFGEGSRLTVL.

The chain carries TRBV18 and TRBJ2-1; D unclear. Trimming left V 6 bases short and J 6 bases short, with 15 bases between. The CDR3 runs 14 residues. Germline assignment: CDR1 KGHSH and CDR2 LQKENI. The CDR3 nucleotides are TGTGCCAGCTCGCCAAGTAGCCAATCCAATGAGCAGTTCTTC. Protein product: CASSPSSQSNEQFF.

The rearrangement joins TRBV5-1 to TRBJ1-5, with D uncertain. In germline, CDR1 is SGHRS, CDR2 YFSETQ. V lost 2 bases to trimming and J lost 3 bases, with 12 bases between them. CDR3 length: 15 residues. CDR3 in amino acids: CASSLTPGINQPQHF. CDR3 DNA sequence: TGCGCCAGCAGCTTAACTCCGGGAATCAATCAGCCCCAGCATTTT.